The 30 T cell receptor beta chains reported below all come from one sample, sequenced in a study of blood T cell repertoires in COVID-19. Only in-frame clones appear in the TCRdb table, and some are missing; sequencing was by immunoSEQ multiplex PCR. The table shows more than 95,000 clones, with over 75% occurring only once. Input material: peripheral blood. The receptors stem from an elderly man with active or convalescent COVID-19.

This chain connects TRBV7-9 to TRBJ2-3; TRBD2 agrees at 12 bases. CDR1 and CDR2 from the germline V gene are SEHNR and FQNEAQ (reference sequence). The CDR3 runs 18 residues. Trimming at V came to 5 bases and at J to 0 bases, leaving 9 bases not matched to a gene. The CDR3 nucleotides are TGTGCCAGCAGCCCCCATGGTCTAGCGGGAGGGAGCACAGATACGCAGTATTTT. As protein: CASSPHGLAGGSTDTQYF.

The gene calls are TRBV9 and TRBJ2-2; 7 bases match TRBD2. The CDR3 length is 15 residues. V shed 4 bases, J shed 1 base, and the junction held 4 bases outside the gene matches. CDR1 is SGDLS, CDR2 YYNGEE, per germline. CDR3 in amino acids: CASSTGLGNTGELFF. CDR3 DNA: TGTGCCAGCAGCACTGGACTAGGGAACACCGGGGAGCTGTTTTTT.

The chain has TRBV10-3 and TRBJ2-5; TRBD1 matches at 9 bases. The CDR3 is 17 amino acids. V shed 6 bases, J shed 4 bases, and the junction held 15 bases outside the gene matches. Germline V lookup: CDR1 ENHRY, CDR2 SYGVKD. The CDR3 coding sequence is TGTGCCATCAGCGAGGCCGGTTGGGGACAGGGAGGAGAGACCCAGTACTTC. It yields the protein CAISEAGWGQGGETQYF.

The chain links TRBV24-1 to TRBJ2-5, with 8 bases aligning to TRBD2. V dropped 8 bases and J dropped 5; count of bases not matched to a gene: 6. The germline V gene encodes CDR1 KGHDR and CDR2 SFDVKD. The length of the CDR3 is 13 residues. As DNA, the CDR3 is TGTGCCACCAAGAGCGGGGGATCCGAGACCCAGTACTTC. This gives the protein CATKSGGSETQYF.

The chain recombines TRBV4-1 with TRBJ1-3; the D gene is possibly TRBD1 (6 bases). The CDR3 is 17 amino acids. V was trimmed by 1 base and J by 3 bases, leaving 16 bases between them. In germline, CDR1 is MGHRA, CDR2 YSYEKL. CDR3 in DNA: TGCGCCAGCAGCCAAGTATGGGGGCAGGGGCTTGGAAACACCATATATTTT. Residues: CASSQVWGQGLGNTIYF.

The chain recombines TRBV7-6 with TRBJ1-3; D uncertain. V was clipped by 1 base and J by 0 bases, with 10 bases between them. The CDR3 is 16 amino acids. The V gene's germline CDR1 is SGHVS and CDR2 FNYEAQ. Here the CDR3 reads CASSLGSKSSGNTIYF. The CDR3 nucleotides are TGTGCCAGCAGCTTAGGATCTAAGAGCTCTGGAAACACCATATATTTT.

The genes are TRBV7-2 and TRBJ2-5; 12 bases are a match to TRBD2. Germline V gene data show CDR1 as SGHTA and CDR2 as FQGNSA. This CDR3 comprises 16 residues. J gave up 1 base and V 4 bases, and 4 bases lay outside the gene matches. The CDR3 coding sequence is TGTGCCAGCAGCTCCACACTAGCGGGGGGCCAAGAGACCCAGTACTTC. It yields the protein CASSSTLAGGQETQYF.

The V and J genes are TRBV5-6 and TRBJ1-5; tentatively, D is TRBD1 (5 bases). V gave up 1 base and J gave up 2 bases, with 13 bases separating them. This CDR3 is 16 amino acids long. In germline, CDR1 is SGHDT, CDR2 YYEEEE. The CDR3 DNA is TGTGCCAGCAGCTTGAAACCGGGGGTAGGCAATCAGCCCCAGCATTTT. It translates to CASSLKPGVGNQPQHF.

This clone was counted a few times. The J gene is TRBJ1-5, the V gene TRBV7-8; 9 bases map to TRBD1. Germline loops: CDR1 SGHVS, CDR2 FQNEAQ. V lost 6 bases to trimming and J lost 0 bases; unmatched junction nucleotides: 9. CDR3 length: 17 residues. CDR3: CASRVTGGGSSNQPQHF. The CDR3 nucleotides are TGTGCCAGCAGAGTTACAGGGGGCGGTAGTAGCAATCAGCCCCAGCATTTT. The full variable domain, completed using reference TRBV7-8 and TRBJ1-5, is GAGVSQSPRYKVAKRGQDVALRCDPISGHVSLFWYQQALGQGPEFLTYFQNEAQLDKSGLPSDRFFAERPEGSVSTLKIQRTQQEDSAVYLCASRVTGGGSSNQPQHFGDGTRLSIL.

V usage is TRBV7-9 and J usage is TRBJ2-7; 9 bases are shared with TRBD1. The J segment lost 0 bases and the V segment lost 3 bases, leaving 6 bases of the junction unmatched. There are 16 residues in the CDR3. Germline CDR1 SEHNR, CDR2 FQNEAQ (reference sequence). The CDR3 loop reads CASSLGQGHSSYEQYF. DNA of the CDR3: TGTGCCAGCAGCTTGGGACAGGGTCACAGCTCCTACGAGCAGTACTTC.

CDR3 nucleotides: TGCGCCAGCAGCTTCCTGACAGGACTGAACACTGAAGCTTTCTTT. Translated, it gives CASSFLTGLNTEAFF. The J gene is TRBJ1-1, the V gene TRBV5-1; a weak D match, TRBD1 (6 bases). CDR1 is SGHRS and CDR2 is YFSETQ in the germline V gene. Trimming removed 2 bases from V and 0 bases from J, with 11 bases in between. The length of the CDR3 is 15 residues.

The V gene is TRBV24-1, the J gene TRBJ2-1; D not certain. V dropped 1 base and J dropped 5 bases, with 8 bases sitting between them. This CDR3 is 14 amino acids long. Germline loops: CDR1 KGHDR, CDR2 SFDVKD. Here the CDR3 DNA reads TGTGCCACCAGTGATTTAACAGTCAACAATGAGCAGTTCTTC. It specifies CATSDLTVNNEQFF.

The genes are TRBV18 and TRBJ1-4, with 9 bases lining up with TRBD1. Germline-derived CDR1 and CDR2 are KGHSH and LQKENI. The CDR3 totals 15 residues. The ends lost 5 bases at V and 5 bases at J; junction bases unmatched: 6. CDR3 DNA sequence: TGTGCCAGCTCAGCCGGGACAGGGCCAAATGAAAAACTGTTTTTT. Amino acid sequence: CASSAGTGPNEKLFF.

Only one count was recorded for this clone. The rearrangement uses TRBV15 and TRBJ2-6, with TRBD1 as a possible D gene (6 bases). Trimming left V 5 bases short and J 0 bases short, with 8 bases between. Per germline, CDR1 LNHNV and CDR2 YYDKDF (reference sequence). The length of the CDR3 is 15 residues. The CDR3 here is CATSGTRSGANVLTF. The CDR3, as DNA: TGTGCCACCAGCGGGACACGCTCTGGGGCCAACGTCCTGACTTTC.

The CDR3 protein is CASSVEGRQGWNGYTF. In DNA, the CDR3 is TGTGCCAGCAGCGTAGAGGGGAGACAGGGGTGGAATGGCTACACCTTC. V usage is TRBV9 and J usage is TRBJ1-2; 8 nucleotides align to TRBD1. With V trimmed by 0 bases and J by 6 bases, 10 bases remained unmatched. The CDR3 extends over 16 amino acids. From germline, CDR1 is SGDLS and CDR2 YYNGEE. Full variable domain (missing parts from reference TRBV9 and TRBJ1-2): DSGVTQTPKHLITATGQRVTLRCSPRSGDLSVYWYQQSLDQGLQFLIQYYNGEERAKGNILERFSAQQFPDLHSELNLSSLELGDSALYFCASSVEGRQGWNGYTFGSGTRLTVV.

The chain couples TRBV9 to TRBJ2-7, with 9 bases matching TRBD2. V trimming: 4 bases; J trimming: 2 bases; junction bases outside the gene matches: 10. CDR3 length: 16 residues. CDR1 SGDLS and CDR2 YYNGEE come from the germline V gene. The CDR3 DNA reads TGTGCCAGCAGCCCCCAAGGCCTAGCGGGACCCTACGAGCAGTACTTC. It yields the protein CASSPQGLAGPYEQYF.

The chain joins TRBV18 to TRBJ2-1, with D hard to call. CDR3 length: 15 amino acids. V gave up 3 bases and J gave up 2 bases, with 11 bases separating them. CDR1 is KGHSH and CDR2 is LQKENI in the germline V gene. The CDR3 protein is CASSPSRATYNEQFF. The DNA of the CDR3 is TGTGCCAGCTCACCTTCGCGTGCTACCTACAATGAGCAGTTCTTC.

The chain uses TRBV4-2 and TRBJ2-7; 7 bases are a match to TRBD2. Per the germline V gene, CDR1 is LGHNA and CDR2 is YNFKEQ. The CDR3 is made up of 17 amino acids. The trim removed 3 bases at V and 4 bases at J, leaving 15 bases unmatched. In nucleotides, the CDR3 is TGTGCCAGCAGCCAGCAGGGCGGGAGCCCAACACTATACGAGCAGTACTTC. Protein product: CASSQQGGSPTLYEQYF.

V and J are TRBV18 and TRBJ2-3; weak D call: TRBD2 (5 bases). The CDR3 is 15 residues long. Trimming removed 2 bases at V and 6 bases at J, with 15 bases between. Germline assignment: CDR1 KGHSH and CDR2 LQKENI. CDR3 sequence (DNA): TGTGCCAGCTCACCAGGTGGACTCTTCGACGATACGCAGTATTTT. Protein: CASSPGGLFDDTQYF.

The rearrangement uses TRBV7-7 and TRBJ2-1; D is unresolved. The V and J ends lost 2 bases and 6 bases respectively, with 11 bases between them. The CDR3 loop spans 14 amino acids. Germline CDR1 is SSHAT and CDR2 is FNYEAQ (reference sequence). CDR3 sequence (DNA): TGTGCCAGCAGCTTAAGCCCCGAGGTCAATGAGCAGTTCTTC. This sequence encodes CASSLSPEVNEQFF.

The V call is TRBV11-2, the J call TRBJ1-1; D remains ambiguous. V lost 2 bases and J lost 7, with 14 bases in between. Germline CDR1 is SGHAT and CDR2 is FQNNGV. CDR3 length: 14 residues. The CDR3 nucleotides are TGTGCCAGCAGCTTACCCCCTAACAGATTTGAAGCTTTCTTT. As protein: CASSLPPNRFEAFF.

This clone has just a few counts. The chain links TRBV7-2 to TRBJ2-7; 13 bases match TRBD2. The CDR3 runs to 17 residues. Germline values: CDR1 SGHTA, CDR2 FQGNSA. Trimming removed 5 bases from V and 1 base from J; junction bases left unmatched: 8. CDR3 sequence: CASSATSGRAGSYEQYF. The CDR3 DNA follows: TGTGCCAGCAGCGCAACTAGCGGGAGGGCCGGGTCCTACGAGCAGTACTTC.

The V call is TRBV7-8, the J call TRBJ2-1; TRBD1 is a possible D gene (5 bases). Germline lookup yields CDR1 SGHVS and CDR2 FQNEAQ. V lost 5 bases and J lost 2, with 13 bases in between. The CDR3 is made up of 15 amino acids. The CDR3 bases are TGTGCCAGCAGCAATTACAGGTTCCCCTACAATGAGCAGTTCTTC. Translation: CASSNYRFPYNEQFF. Supplemented by reference TRBV7-8 and TRBJ2-1, the full variable domain reads GAGVSQSPRYKVAKRGQDVALRCDPISGHVSLFWYQQALGQGPEFLTYFQNEAQLDKSGLPSDRFFAERPEGSVSTLKIQRTQQEDSAVYLCASSNYRFPYNEQFFGPGTRLTVL.

This chain links TRBV11-2 with TRBJ1-3, with unresolved D. Trimming shortened V by 2 bases and J by 2 bases, and 7 bases separated the two germline ends. Germline CDR1 SGHAT, CDR2 FQNNGV. The CDR3 extends over 14 amino acids. CDR3 residues: CASSLIRTGNTIYF. The CDR3 region has the DNA TGTGCCAGCAGCTTAATCAGGACTGGAAACACCATATATTTT. The complete variable domain, with remaining parts taken from reference TRBV11-2 and TRBJ1-3, reads EAGVAQSPRYKIIEKRQSVAFWCNPISGHATLYWYQQILGQGPKLLIQFQNNGVVDDSQLPKDRFSAERLKGVDSTLKIQPAKLEDSAVYLCASSLIRTGNTIYFGEGSWLTVV.

V and J are TRBV7-2 and TRBJ2-7; 9 bases align to TRBD1. Germline V gene data show CDR1 as SGHTA and CDR2 as FQGNSA. The V and J ends lost 4 bases and 2 bases, in that order; junction bases with no gene match: 3. CDR3 length equals 14 residues. The CDR3 nucleotides are TGTGCCAGCAGCTACAACAGGGGGCCCTACGAGCAGTACTTC. Its protein product is CASSYNRGPYEQYF.

The V gene is TRBV6-5, the J gene TRBJ2-1, with D unresolved. CDR1 is MNHEY, CDR2 SVGAGI, per germline. Between the trimmed V and J ends, which lost 7 bases and 5 bases, there was a span of 6 bases. CDR3 length: 11 residues. CDR3 amino acids: CASKDNNEQFF. DNA for the CDR3: TGTGCCAGCAAAGACAACAATGAGCAGTTCTTC.

The chain is built from TRBV6-1 and TRBJ2-3, with 8 bases fitting TRBD1. This CDR3 comprises 17 residues. The trim removed 0 bases at V and 3 bases at J, leaving 8 bases unmatched. Germline lookup yields CDR1 MNHNS and CDR2 SASEGT. CDR3 coding DNA: TGTGCCAGCAGTGAAGCCCGAGACAGGGGCTATACAGATACGCAGTATTTT. It specifies CASSEARDRGYTDTQYF.

V is TRBV18 and J is TRBJ2-3; D unclear. Germline lookup yields CDR1 KGHSH and CDR2 LQKENI. CDR3 length: 15 residues. Trimming removed 5 bases at V and 2 bases at J, with 14 bases between. The CDR3 sequence is CASSNDLQSTDTQYF. The CDR3, as DNA: TGTGCCAGCTCAAACGACTTACAATCCACAGATACGCAGTATTTT.

This chain links TRBV12-3 or TRBV12-4 with TRBJ1-2; D is undetermined. The ends were cut back, 3 bases at V and 7 bases at J, with 12 bases in the middle. The CDR3 is 13 residues long. Written as DNA, the CDR3 is TGTGCCAGCAGTTTGCGGGCAGTAGGTGGCTACACCTTC. It yields the protein CASSLRAVGGYTF.

V usage is TRBV28 and J usage is TRBJ2-4; 8 bases match TRBD1. The CDR3 consists of 16 residues. Germline V CDR1 and CDR2: MDHEN, SYDVKM. V shed 5 bases, J shed 0 bases, and the junction held 6 bases outside the gene matches. CDR3 region: CASSRGTGVAKNIQYF. CDR3 in DNA: TGTGCCAGCAGTAGAGGGACAGGTGTAGCCAAAAACATTCAGTACTTC.